This is a list of T cell receptor beta chains from one sample in a study of T cell responses to AZD1222 COVID-19 vaccine. The repertoire was sequenced with immunoSEQ multiplex PCR; TCRdb's copy has only in-frame clones and lacks some. The sample lists 180,000 or so clones; roughly 93% were seen once. The specimen was peripheral blood, collected 28 days after the second dose of the MenACWY control vaccine. The receptors were sampled from an adult who received the MenACWY meningococcal vaccine as a control. CDR3s include the opening cysteine and the closing phenylalanine or tryptophan. Each record gives: J gene, V gene, clone size, D gene, CDR3 DNA, CDR3 protein. D genes are given only for firm matches. Some rows have no size entry. The others give once, few or many, or a class for an expanded clone.

TRBJ1-2	TRBV27	-	TRBD1	TGTGCCAGCAGTCCCTTGGGACAGGGGATACCCTATGGCTACACCTTC	CASSPLGQGIPYGYTF
TRBJ2-7	TRBV3-1/TRBV3-2	-	-	TGTGCCAGCAGCCAATACGGGCGGGGATACGAGCAGTACTTC	CASSQYGRGYEQYF
TRBJ1-2	TRBV2	-	TRBD1	TGTGCCAGCAGTGTGGGACAGGGGGCAGTGGGTGGCTACACCTTC	CASSVGQGAVGGYTF
TRBJ2-2	TRBV7-9	-	-	TGTGCCAGCAGCTTTAGGTCGGTTACGCGTGAAGGTGTCGGGGAGCTGTTTTTT	CASSFRSVTREGVGELFF
TRBJ2-5	TRBV7-7	few	TRBD2	TGTGCTAGCAGCTTAGGAAGACTAGCGGGGGGGCAAGAGACCCAGTACTTC	CASSLGRLAGGQETQYF
TRBJ2-1	TRBV28	-	TRBD2	TGTGCCAGCAGTTTACTGTCGGGGGGGGCTTACAATGAGCAGTTCTTC	CASSLLSGGAYNEQFF
TRBJ2-3	TRBV10-3	once	TRBD1	TGTGCCATCAGTGAAAGGGGGACAGGGGGCACAGATACGCAGTATTTT	CAISERGTGGTDTQYF
TRBJ2-1	TRBV6-2/TRBV6-3	-	TRBD2	TGTGCCAGCAGTTTTAGCGGGGAGTACAATGAGCAGTTCTTC	CASSFSGEYNEQFF
TRBJ2-1	TRBV9	-	-	TGTGCCAGCAGCGTAAACGGGGCTTCCTACAATGAGCAGTTCTTC	CASSVNGASYNEQFF
TRBJ1-5	TRBV19	-	TRBD1	TGTGCCAGCAAGGACAGGCTATATCAGCCCCAGCATTTT	CASKDRLYQPQHF
TRBJ1-2	TRBV3-1/TRBV3-2	-	TRBD1	TGTGCCAGCAGCTCGACAGGGGCGCACGGCTACACCTTC	CASSSTGAHGYTF
TRBJ1-2	TRBV2	-	TRBD1	TGTGCCAGCATCATTGGACAGGGGGTGAACTATGGCTACACCTTC	CASIIGQGVNYGYTF
TRBJ1-1	TRBV7-9	-	-	TGTGCCAGCAGCTTAGGAGGGAGCACTGAAGCTTTCTTT	CASSLGGSTEAFF
TRBJ2-7	TRBV27	-	TRBD1	TGTGCCAGCAGTCCCTATGGGACAGGGGGCTCCTACGAGCAGTACTTC	CASSPYGTGGSYEQYF
TRBJ1-3	TRBV30	-	-	TGTGCCTGGAGTGTACAGGCACGGAACACCATATATTTT	CAWSVQARNTIYF
TRBJ1-3	TRBV7-6	-	-	TGTGCCAGCAGCTTCGGAAACACCATATATTTT	CASSFGNTIYF
TRBJ1-5	TRBV7-2	-	TRBD1	TGTGCCAGCAGCTCCGGGACAGGATTCTGGAGCAATCAGCCCCAGCATTTT	CASSSGTGFWSNQPQHF
TRBJ2-4	TRBV2	-	-	TGTGCCAGCAGGGGCAACGGCGGAAACATTCAGTACTTC	CASRGNGGNIQYF